This T cell receptor (beta chain) emerged from a study of naive and memory T cell subsets. General observations from the study: A few larger clonotypes appeared in naive repertoires, especially CD8, possibly memory cells re-expressing CD45RA. Over 90% of naive TCR sequences appeared only once, unlike memory subsets.

Comment on this clonotype: Its antigen is unidentified.

From the second PCR step, alpha and beta chains were amplified apart. Overnight CMV lysate stimulation of fresh PBMCs defined donor CMV status by CD4+ IFNgamma. The CDR3 consists of 15 residues. Germline trimming cut 7 bases from V and 2 bases from J; bases unmatched to any gene: 6. Germline V gene sequence: CDR1 MDHEN, CDR2 SYDVKM. Two oligonucleotides, mixed equimolar, formed the beta constant-region primer covering TRBC1 and TRBC2. Ligated cDNA was amplified by four rounds of PCR with nested alpha and beta constant-region primers and SP2. An oligonucleotide with the SP2 primer and a 12-nucleotide UMI was ligated to the cDNA 3' end. In TCRdb, the UMI-ligation and nested PCR reads were re-called with MiXCR into one record per CDR3 protein. This table has over 110,000 distinct CDR3 sequences, approximately 20% appearing once.

Specimen: naive CD8+ T cells from blood. V and J are TRBV28 and TRBJ2-7; 12 nucleotides agree with TRBD2. This clonotype originated in a human donor in good health. Written as DNA, the CDR3 is TGTGCCAGCACCCAACTAGCGGGAGGAGCCTACGAGCAGTACTTC. Its protein product is CASTQLAGGAYEQYF.